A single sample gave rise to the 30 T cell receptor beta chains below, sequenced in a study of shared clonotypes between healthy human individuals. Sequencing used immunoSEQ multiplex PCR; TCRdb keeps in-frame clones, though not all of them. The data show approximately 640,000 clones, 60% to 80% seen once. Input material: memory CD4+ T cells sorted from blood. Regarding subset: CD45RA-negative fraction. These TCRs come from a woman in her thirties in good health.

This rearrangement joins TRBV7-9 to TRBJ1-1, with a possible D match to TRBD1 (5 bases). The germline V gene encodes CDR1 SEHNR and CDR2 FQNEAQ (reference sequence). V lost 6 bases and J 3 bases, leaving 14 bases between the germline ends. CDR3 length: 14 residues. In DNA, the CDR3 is TGTGCCAGCAGTTCAGAGGGGTTGTACACTGAAGCTTTCTTT. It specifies CASSSEGLYTEAFF.

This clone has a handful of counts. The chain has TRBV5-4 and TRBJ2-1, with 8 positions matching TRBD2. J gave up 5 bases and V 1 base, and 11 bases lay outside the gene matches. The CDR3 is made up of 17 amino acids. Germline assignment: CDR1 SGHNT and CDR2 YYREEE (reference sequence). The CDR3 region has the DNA TGTGCCAGCAGCTTGACCGCCGGGACTAGGTCCCACAATGAGCAGTTCTTC. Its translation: CASSLTAGTRSHNEQFF.

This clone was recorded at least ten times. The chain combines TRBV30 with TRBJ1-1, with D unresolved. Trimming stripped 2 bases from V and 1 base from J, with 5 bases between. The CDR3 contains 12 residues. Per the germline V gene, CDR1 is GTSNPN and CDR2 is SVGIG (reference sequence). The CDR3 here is CAWSIGNTEAFF. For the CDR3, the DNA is TGTGCCTGGAGTATAGGGAACACTGAAGCTTTCTTT.

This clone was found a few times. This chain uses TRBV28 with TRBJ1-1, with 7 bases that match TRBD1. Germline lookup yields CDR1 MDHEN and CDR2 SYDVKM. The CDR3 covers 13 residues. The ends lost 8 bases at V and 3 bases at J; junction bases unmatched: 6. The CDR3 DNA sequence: TGTGCCAGCGTAGGGACAGCCTACACTGAAGCTTTCTTT. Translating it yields CASVGTAYTEAFF. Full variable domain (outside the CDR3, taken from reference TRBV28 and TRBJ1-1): DVKVTQSSRYLVKRTGEKVFLECVQDMDHENMFWYRQDPGLGLRLIYFSYDVKMKEKGDIPEGYSVSREKKERFSLILESASTNQTSMYLCASVGTAYTEAFFGQGTRLTVV.

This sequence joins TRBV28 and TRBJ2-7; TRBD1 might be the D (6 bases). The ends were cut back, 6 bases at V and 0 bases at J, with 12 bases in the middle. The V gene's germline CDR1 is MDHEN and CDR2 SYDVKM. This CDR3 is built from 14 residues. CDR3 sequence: CASRDSFSSYEQYF. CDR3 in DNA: TGTGCCAGCAGGGACAGCTTCAGCTCCTACGAGCAGTACTTC.

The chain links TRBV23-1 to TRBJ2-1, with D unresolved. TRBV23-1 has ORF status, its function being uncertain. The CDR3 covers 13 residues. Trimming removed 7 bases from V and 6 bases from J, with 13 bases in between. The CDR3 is CASMILGPNEQFF. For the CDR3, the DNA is TGCGCCAGCATGATTTTGGGCCCCAATGAGCAGTTCTTC.

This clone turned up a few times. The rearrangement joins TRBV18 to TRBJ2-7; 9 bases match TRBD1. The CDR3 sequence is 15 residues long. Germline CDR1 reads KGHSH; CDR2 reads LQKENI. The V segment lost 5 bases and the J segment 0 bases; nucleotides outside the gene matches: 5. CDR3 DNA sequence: TGTGCCAGCTCAGTAACGACAGGGGGCTCCTACGAGCAGTACTTC. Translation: CASSVTTGGSYEQYF.

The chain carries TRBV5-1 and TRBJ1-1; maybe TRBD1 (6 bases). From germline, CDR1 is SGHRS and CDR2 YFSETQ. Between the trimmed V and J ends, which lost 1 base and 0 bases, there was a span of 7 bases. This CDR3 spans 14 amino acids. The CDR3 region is CASSLQGMNTEAFF. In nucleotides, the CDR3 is TGCGCCAGCAGCTTGCAGGGGATGAACACTGAAGCTTTCTTT.

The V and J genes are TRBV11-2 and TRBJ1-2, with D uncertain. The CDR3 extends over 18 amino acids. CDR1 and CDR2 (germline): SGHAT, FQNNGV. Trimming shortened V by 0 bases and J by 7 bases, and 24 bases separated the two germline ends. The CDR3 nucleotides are TGTGCCAGCAGCTTAGATCAAAGTAGTGGAGGGAAAGCTCTTGGCTACACCTTC. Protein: CASSLDQSSGGKALGYTF.

CDR3 residues: CASSGQGVAKNIQYF. As DNA, the CDR3 is TGTGCCAGCAGTGGACAGGGGGTAGCCAAAAACATTCAGTACTTC. The chain recombines TRBV28 with TRBJ2-4, with 10 bases that match TRBD1. The V segment lost 5 bases and the J segment 0 bases; nucleotides outside the gene matches: 1. Germline values: CDR1 MDHEN, CDR2 SYDVKM. This CDR3 is 15 amino acids long.

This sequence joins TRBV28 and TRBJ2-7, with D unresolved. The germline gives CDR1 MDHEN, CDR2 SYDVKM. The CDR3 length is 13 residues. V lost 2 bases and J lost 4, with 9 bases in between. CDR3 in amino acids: CASSLGLGYEQYF. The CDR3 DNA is TGTGCCAGCAGTTTAGGGCTCGGTTACGAGCAGTACTTC.

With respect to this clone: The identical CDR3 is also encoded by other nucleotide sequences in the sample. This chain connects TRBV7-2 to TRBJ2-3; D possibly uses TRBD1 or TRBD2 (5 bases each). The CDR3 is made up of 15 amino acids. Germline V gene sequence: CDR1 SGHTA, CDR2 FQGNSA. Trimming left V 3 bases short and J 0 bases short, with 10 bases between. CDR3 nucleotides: TGTGCCAGCAGCTTGGCCTGGGGGAGCACAGATACGCAGTATTTT. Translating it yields CASSLAWGSTDTQYF.

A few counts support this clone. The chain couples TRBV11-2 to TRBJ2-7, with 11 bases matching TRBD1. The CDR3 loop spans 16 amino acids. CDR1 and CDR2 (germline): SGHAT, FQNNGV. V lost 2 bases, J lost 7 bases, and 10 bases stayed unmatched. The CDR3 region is CASSLLSGTGGREQYF. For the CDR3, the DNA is TGTGCCAGCAGCTTACTGTCCGGGACAGGGGGTCGGGAGCAGTACTTC.

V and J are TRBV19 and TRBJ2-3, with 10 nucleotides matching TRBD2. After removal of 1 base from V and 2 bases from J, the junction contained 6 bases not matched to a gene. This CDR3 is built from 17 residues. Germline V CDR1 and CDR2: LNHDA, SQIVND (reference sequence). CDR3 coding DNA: TGTGCCAGTAGTATAGTACCCCTAGCGGGAGCCACAGATACGCAGTATTTT. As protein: CASSIVPLAGATDTQYF.

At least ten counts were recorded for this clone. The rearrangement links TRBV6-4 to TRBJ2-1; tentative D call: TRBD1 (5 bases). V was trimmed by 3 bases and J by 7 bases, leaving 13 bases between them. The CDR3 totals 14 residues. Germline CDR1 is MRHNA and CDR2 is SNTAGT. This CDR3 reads CASSEGREGNEQFF. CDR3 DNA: TGTGCCAGCAGTGAGGGCAGGGAAGGGAATGAGCAGTTCTTC.

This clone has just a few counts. In DNA, the CDR3 is TGTGCCAGCAGCCAAGATTCCAGGAGAACCGGGGAGCTGTTTTTT. It encodes CASSQDSRRTGELFF. The V call is TRBV4-2, the J call TRBJ2-2; D unresolved. V lost 0 bases and J lost 5, with 10 bases in between. The CDR3 has 15 residues. CDR1 and CDR2 (germline): LGHNA, YNFKEQ.

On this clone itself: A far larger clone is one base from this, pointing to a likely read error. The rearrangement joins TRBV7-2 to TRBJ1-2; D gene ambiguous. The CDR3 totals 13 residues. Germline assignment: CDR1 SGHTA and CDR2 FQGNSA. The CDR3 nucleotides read TGTGCCAGCAGCCCGGACGGAAACTATGGCTGCACCTTC. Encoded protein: CASSPDGNYGCTF.

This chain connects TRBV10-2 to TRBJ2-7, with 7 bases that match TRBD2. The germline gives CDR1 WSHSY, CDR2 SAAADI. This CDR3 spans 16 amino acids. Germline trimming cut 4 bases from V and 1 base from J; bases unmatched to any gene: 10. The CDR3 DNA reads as TGCGCCAGCAGTGTGGGGGGGGTTCGGTCGTCCTACGAGCAGTACTTC. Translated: CASSVGGVRSSYEQYF.

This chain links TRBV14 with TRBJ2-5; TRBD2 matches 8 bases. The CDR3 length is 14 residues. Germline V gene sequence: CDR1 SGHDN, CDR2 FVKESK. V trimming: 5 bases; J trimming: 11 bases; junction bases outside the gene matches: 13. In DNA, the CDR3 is TGTGCCAGCAGCTTACTAGCGGCTGCTAGAGAGCAGTACTTC. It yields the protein CASSLLAAAREQYF.

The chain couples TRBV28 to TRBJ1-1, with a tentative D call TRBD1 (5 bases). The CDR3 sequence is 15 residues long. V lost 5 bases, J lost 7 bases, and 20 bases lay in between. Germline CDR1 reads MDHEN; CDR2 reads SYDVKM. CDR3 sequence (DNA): TGTGCCAGCAGTAGCACCGGGACGGACATCTATGAAGCTTTCTTT. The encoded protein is CASSSTGTDIYEAFF.

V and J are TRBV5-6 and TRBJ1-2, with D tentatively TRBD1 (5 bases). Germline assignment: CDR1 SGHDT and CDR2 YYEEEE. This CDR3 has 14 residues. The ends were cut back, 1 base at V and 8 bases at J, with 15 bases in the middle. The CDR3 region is CASSLLDTGLGYTF. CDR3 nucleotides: TGTGCCAGCAGCTTGCTGGACACGGGTCTAGGCTACACCTTC.

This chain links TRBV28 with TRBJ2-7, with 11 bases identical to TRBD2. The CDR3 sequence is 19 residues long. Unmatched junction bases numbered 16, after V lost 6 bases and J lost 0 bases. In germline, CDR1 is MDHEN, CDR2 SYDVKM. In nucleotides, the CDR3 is TGTGCCAGCAGGCCCAGGGGACTAGCGGCTCCGACCCGCTCCTACGAGCAGTACTTC. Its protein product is CASRPRGLAAPTRSYEQYF. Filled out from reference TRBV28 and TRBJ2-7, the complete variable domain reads DVKVTQSSRYLVKRTGEKVFLECVQDMDHENMFWYRQDPGLGLRLIYFSYDVKMKEKGDIPEGYSVSREKKERFSLILESASTNQTSMYLCASRPRGLAAPTRSYEQYFGPGTRLTVT.

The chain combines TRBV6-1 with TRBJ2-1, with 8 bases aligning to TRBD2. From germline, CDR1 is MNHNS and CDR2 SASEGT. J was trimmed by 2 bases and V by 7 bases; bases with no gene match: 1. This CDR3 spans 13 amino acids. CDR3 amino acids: CASNSGTYNEQFF. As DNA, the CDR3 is TGTGCCAGCAATAGCGGGACCTACAATGAGCAGTTCTTC.

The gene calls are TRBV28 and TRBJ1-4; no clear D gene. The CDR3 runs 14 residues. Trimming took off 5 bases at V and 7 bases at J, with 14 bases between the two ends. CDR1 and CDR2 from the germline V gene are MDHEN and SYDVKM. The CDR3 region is CASSAHMRREKLFF. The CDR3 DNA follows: TGTGCCAGCAGTGCACACATGCGGCGTGAAAAACTGTTTTTT. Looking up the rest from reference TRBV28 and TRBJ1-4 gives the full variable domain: DVKVTQSSRYLVKRTGEKVFLECVQDMDHENMFWYRQDPGLGLRLIYFSYDVKMKEKGDIPEGYSVSREKKERFSLILESASTNQTSMYLCASSAHMRREKLFFGSGTQLSVL.

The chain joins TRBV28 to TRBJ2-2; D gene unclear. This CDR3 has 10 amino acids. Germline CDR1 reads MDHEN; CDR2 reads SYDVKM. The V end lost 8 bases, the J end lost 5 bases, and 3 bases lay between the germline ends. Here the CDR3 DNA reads TGTGCCAGCGGGACCGGGGAGCTGTTTTTT. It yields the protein CASGTGELFF.

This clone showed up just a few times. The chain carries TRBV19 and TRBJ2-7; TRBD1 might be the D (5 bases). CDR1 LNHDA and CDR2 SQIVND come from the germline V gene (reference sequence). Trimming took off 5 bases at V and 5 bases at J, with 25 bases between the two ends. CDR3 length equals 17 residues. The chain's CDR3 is CASSYVRTGLGVDEQYF. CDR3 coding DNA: TGTGCCAGTAGTTATGTCCGTACAGGTTTAGGGGTTGACGAGCAGTACTTC.

The CDR3 here is CASSPRGPGELFF. CDR3 DNA: TGTGCCAGCAGCCCCCGGGGGCCCGGGGAGCTGTTTTTT. The rearrangement uses TRBV5-4 and TRBJ2-2; TRBD1 or TRBD2 may be the D gene (6 bases each). CDR3 length: 13 amino acids. Germline V gene lookup returns CDR1 SGHNT and CDR2 YYREEE (reference sequence). V was clipped by 4 bases and J by 6 bases, with 10 bases between them.

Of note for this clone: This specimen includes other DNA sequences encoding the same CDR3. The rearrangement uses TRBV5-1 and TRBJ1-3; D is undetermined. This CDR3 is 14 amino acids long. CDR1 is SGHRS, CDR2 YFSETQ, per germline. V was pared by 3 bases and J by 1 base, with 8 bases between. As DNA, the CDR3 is TGCGCCAGCAGCTCCGGAGGGTCTGGAAACACCATATATTTT. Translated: CASSSGGSGNTIYF.

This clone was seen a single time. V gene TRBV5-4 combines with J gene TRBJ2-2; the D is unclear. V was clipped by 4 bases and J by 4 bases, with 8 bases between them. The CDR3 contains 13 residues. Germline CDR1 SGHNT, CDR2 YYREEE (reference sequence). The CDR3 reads CASSPVSTGELFF. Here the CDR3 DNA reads TGTGCCAGCAGCCCCGTCAGCACCGGGGAGCTGTTTTTT.

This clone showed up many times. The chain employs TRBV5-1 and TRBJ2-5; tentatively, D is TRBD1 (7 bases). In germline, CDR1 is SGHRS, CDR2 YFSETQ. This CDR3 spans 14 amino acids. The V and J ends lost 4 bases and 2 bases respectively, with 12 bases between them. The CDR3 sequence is CASSGGTEQETQYF. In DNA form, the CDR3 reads TGCGCCAGCAGCGGAGGGACAGAACAAGAGACCCAGTACTTC.